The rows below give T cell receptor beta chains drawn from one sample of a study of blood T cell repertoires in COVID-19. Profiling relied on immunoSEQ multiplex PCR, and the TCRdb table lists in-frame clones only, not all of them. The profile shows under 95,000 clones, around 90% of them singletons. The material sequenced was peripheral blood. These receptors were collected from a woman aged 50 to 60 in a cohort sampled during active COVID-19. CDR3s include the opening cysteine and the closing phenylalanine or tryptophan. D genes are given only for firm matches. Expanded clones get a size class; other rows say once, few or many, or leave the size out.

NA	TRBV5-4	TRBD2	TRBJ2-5	TGTGCCAGCAGCTCGACAGGAGCGGGAGTATGGGGGGAGACCCAGTACTTC	CASSSTGAGVWGETQYF
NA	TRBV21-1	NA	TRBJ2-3	TGTGCCAGCACCGTTAGGGGGAAGGGGGCTGTTGTTCGCACAGATACGCAGTATTTT	CASTVRGKGAVVRTDTQYF
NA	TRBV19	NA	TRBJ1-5	TGTGCCAGTAGTAACCGGGACACCGATCAGCCCCAGCATTTT	CASSNRDTDQPQHF
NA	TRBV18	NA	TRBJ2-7	TGTGCCAGCACCACAAGGGGGAGACTCGAGCAGTACTTC	CASTTRGRLEQYF
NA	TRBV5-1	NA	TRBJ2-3	TGCGCCAGCAGCTTGGCCAGTTCCACAGATACGCAGTATTTT	CASSLASSTDTQYF
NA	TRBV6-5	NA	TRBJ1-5	TGTGCCACCCGGTTCGGGGTACTCAATCAGCCCCAGCATTTT	CATRFGVLNQPQHF
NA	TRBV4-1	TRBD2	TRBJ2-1	TGCGCCAGCAGTCAGACTAGCGGGGGGGCCAATGAGCAGTTCTTC	CASSQTSGGANEQFF
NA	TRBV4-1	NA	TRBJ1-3	TGCGCCAGCAGCCAAGATAGACACAGGGAGGGATCTGGAAACACCATATATTTT	CASSQDRHREGSGNTIYF
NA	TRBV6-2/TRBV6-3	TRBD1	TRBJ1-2	TGTGCCAGCAGTTACAAAGGACAGGCGACTAACTATGGCTACACCTTC	CASSYKGQATNYGYTF
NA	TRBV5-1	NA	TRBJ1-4	TGCGCCAGCAGCATCGCGGGAAGTGAAAAACTGTTTTTT	CASSIAGSEKLFF
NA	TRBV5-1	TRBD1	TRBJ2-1	TGCGCCAGCAGCTTTGACAGGGGGTACAATGAGCAGTTCTTC	CASSFDRGYNEQFF
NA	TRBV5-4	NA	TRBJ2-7	TGTGCCAGCAGCTTGGGACTAGGGACCACCTACGAGCAGTACTTC	CASSLGLGTTYEQYF
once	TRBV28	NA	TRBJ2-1	TGTGCCAGCAGTTCCCCCCAGGCTCGACATGAGCAGTTCTTC	CASSSPQARHEQFF
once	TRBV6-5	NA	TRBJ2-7	TGTGCCAGCAGAACAGGGATGAACGAGCAGTACTTC	CASRTGMNEQYF
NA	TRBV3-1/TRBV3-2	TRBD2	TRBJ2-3	TGTGCCAGCAGCCGGGTTCCTAGCGGGGGGGCCGCAGATACGCAGTATTTT	CASSRVPSGGAADTQYF
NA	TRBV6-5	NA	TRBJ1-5	TGTGCCAGCAGTTACTTGCGGAATCAGCCCCAGCATTTT	CASSYLRNQPQHF
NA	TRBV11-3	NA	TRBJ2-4	TGTGCCAGCAGCTTAGGAGGCCTCGGGGCCAAAAACATTCAGTACTTC	CASSLGGLGAKNIQYF
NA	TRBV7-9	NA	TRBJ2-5	TGTGCCAGCAGCTTATTGGGGGCTCAAGAGACCCAGTACTTC	CASSLLGAQETQYF
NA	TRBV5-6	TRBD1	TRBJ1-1	TGTGCCAGCAGCTTAGACAGGGCAGCTGAAGCTTTCTTT	CASSLDRAAEAFF
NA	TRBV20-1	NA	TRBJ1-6	TGCAGCGAGAATTCACCCCTCCACTTT	CSENSPLHF
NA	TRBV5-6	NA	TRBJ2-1	TGTGCCAGCAGCTTGATGGGGGTACAGGGCTACAATGAGCAGTTCTTC	CASSLMGVQGYNEQFF
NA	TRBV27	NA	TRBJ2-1	TGTGCCAGCAGTCCTAGCGCCTACTACAATGAGCAGTTCTTC	CASSPSAYYNEQFF
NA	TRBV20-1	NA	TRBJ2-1	TGCAGTGCTGCCCTCGGGCAGTTCTTC	CSAALGQFF
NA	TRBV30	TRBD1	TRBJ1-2	TGTGCCGGACGACAGGGAAACTATGGCTACACCTTC	CAGRQGNYGYTF
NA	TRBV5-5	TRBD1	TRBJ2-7	TGTGCCAGCAGCTTGGAAGGACAGGGGGGATCATTTTCCTACGAGCAGTACTTC	CASSLEGQGGSFSYEQYF
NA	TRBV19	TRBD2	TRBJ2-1	TGTGCCAGTAGTCTTAGCGGGGTCTACAATGAGCAGTTCTTC	CASSLSGVYNEQFF
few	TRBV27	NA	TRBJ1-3	TGTGCCAGCAGGGCGAGGGCTGGAAACACCATATATTTT	CASRARAGNTIYF
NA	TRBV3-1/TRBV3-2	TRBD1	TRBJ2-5	TGTGCCAGCAGCCAAGGGGACAGGGGGCGGGAGACCCAGTACTTC	CASSQGDRGRETQYF
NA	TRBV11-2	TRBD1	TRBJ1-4	TGTGCCAGCAGCTCTGAGACAGGGAGGTTAAGAACTAATGAAAAACTGTTTTTT	CASSSETGRLRTNEKLFF
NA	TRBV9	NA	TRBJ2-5	TGTGCCAGCAGCTCAGAGGGAGTAAAAGAGACCCAGTACTTC	CASSSEGVKETQYF
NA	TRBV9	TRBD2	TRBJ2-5	TGTGCCAGCAGCGTCAGGCCCGGGACTAGCGGAGAGACCCAGTACTTC	CASSVRPGTSGETQYF
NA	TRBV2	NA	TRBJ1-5	TGTGCCAGCAGTGAAAGGGCTGTGGGCCGCGGGAGCAATCAGCCCCAGCATTTT	CASSERAVGRGSNQPQHF
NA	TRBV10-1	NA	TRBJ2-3	TGCGCCAGCAGTGAGTCGGTGCGGACAGATACGCAGTATTTT	CASSESVRTDTQYF
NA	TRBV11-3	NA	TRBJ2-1	TGTGCCAGCAGACCCTCTGTCGGGAGAAGGAGGACGGACAATGAGCAGTTCTTC	CASRPSVGRRRTDNEQFF
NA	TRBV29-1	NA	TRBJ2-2	TGCAGCGCCCTTGGTTTCGGCGGGGGCCTGAACACCGGGGAGCTGTTTTTT	CSALGFGGGLNTGELFF